This T cell receptor (beta chain) is drawn from a study of T cell repertoires in cytomegalovirus infection. This clonotype has more than one count but fewer than ten. Its antigen is currently unknown. Study observations and caveats: In two of eight donors, the top clonotype was HLA-C-restricted CMV-specific.

MiXCR, run by TCRdb on the reads, gives a single entry per CDR3 protein. The repertoire holds 250,000 or so distinct CDR3 sequences, approximately 15% seen once, with less than 60% in the top ten. This CDR3 has 14 amino acids. Germline trimming cut 7 bases from V and 9 bases from J; bases unmatched to any gene: 12. CDR1 SNHLY and CDR2 FYNNEI come from the germline V gene. Sequenced sample: CD8+ T cells from PBMCs. The V call is TRBV2, the J call TRBJ2-7; 10 bases align to TRBD2. This clonotype was sampled from a human donor in good health (CMV status not recorded). Some clones in this sample may be carry-over from other donors' samples. CDR3 nucleotide sequence: TGTGCCAGCAAGCGGGAGGGAAGCAACTTTGGGCAGTACTTC. Its translation is CASKREGSNFGQYF.